The clone carrying this T cell receptor beta chain was seen repeatedly, ten times or more. Time point defined: sample taken at primary tumor resection. Sequencing of whole RNA from tumor, nontumor lung or frozen PBMC involved no sorting. The data are from a study of spatial heterogeneity in lung cancer. V was clipped by 6 bases and J by 4 bases; unmatched bases: 7. Per germline, CDR1 SQVTM and CDR2 ANQGSEA. The CDR3 runs 13 residues. One entry per CDR3 protein results from TCRdb running MiXCR on the 5' RACE reads. The table has 20,000 to 25,000 distinct CDR3 sequences, 4.6% seen once. The TCR was taken from a male donor with early-stage non-small cell lung cancer. This chain links TRBV29-1 with TRBJ2-5, with 8 bases aligning to TRBD2. The material was PBMCs, obtained at surgery. CDR3 region: CSVFGGAIETQYF. DNA for the CDR3: TGCAGCGTCTTCGGGGGGGCAATAGAGACCCAGTACTTC.